The entry that follows covers one T cell receptor beta chain sequence. Its specificity is unknown. The data stem from a study of T-cell memory formation after mild COVID-19. In the study overall: The study found TCR clusters largely donor specific.

TCRdb re-derived calls from the 5' RACE reads in MiXCR, one entry per CDR3 protein. The data show around 300,000 distinct CDR3 sequences, roughly 13% seen once. Regarding the study as a whole: Prior to infection, memory already included some responding clones, suggesting cross-reactive memory joined. Day 15 to 85 contracting clones showed balanced CD4/CD8; day 15 to 37 expanders favored CD4+.

Germline V gene lookup returns CDR1 SGHTA and CDR2 FQGNSA. Unmatched junction bases numbered 11, after V lost 5 bases and J lost 5 bases. This CDR3 has 15 amino acids. This clonotype was sampled from a man between 18 and 29 years old who had mild COVID-19 (a few samples of this study predate the infection). Cell type and time point are not known. Sequenced material: PBMCs or a T cell subset sorted from them (not recorded which). The rearrangement joins TRBV7-2 to TRBJ2-5; 7 nucleotides agree with TRBD2. The chain's CDR3 is CASSPGGDMRETQYF. DNA for the CDR3: TGTGCCAGCAGCCCGGGGGGTGATATGAGGGAGACCCAGTACTTC.